This passage covers 6 T cell receptor beta chains from one sample sequenced in a study of T cell changes during pregnancy in multiple sclerosis. Only in-frame clones appear in the TCRdb table, and some are missing; sequencing was by immunoSEQ multiplex PCR. The sample carries some 40,000 clones, about 87% recorded once. This specimen consisted of CD4+ T cells from peripheral blood mononuclear cells, obtained before pregnancy. The origin of the receptors is a female donor with multiple sclerosis, enrolled in a pregnancy study.

V usage is TRBV5-6 and J usage is TRBJ2-1, with TRBD1 identical over 7 bases. Trimming removed 2 bases from V and 0 bases from J; junction bases left unmatched: 2. The CDR3 is made up of 15 amino acids. CDR1 is SGHDT and CDR2 is YYEEEE in the germline V gene. The CDR3 loop is CASSFGTVSYNEQFF. DNA for the CDR3: TGTGCCAGCAGCTTCGGGACAGTCTCCTACAATGAGCAGTTCTTC. Looking up the rest from reference TRBV5-6 and TRBJ2-1 gives the full variable domain: DAGVTQSPTHLIKTRGQQVTLRCSPKSGHDTVSWYQQALGQGPQFIFQYYEEEERQRGNFPDRFSGHQFPNYSSELNVNALLLGDSALYLCASSFGTVSYNEQFFGPGTRLTVL.

This clone was recorded once. This chain connects TRBV7-2 to TRBJ2-1, with 8 bases matching TRBD2. Germline loops: CDR1 SGHTA, CDR2 FQGNSA. Trimming took 5 bases from V and 1 from J; bases not matched to a gene: 7. CDR3 length equals 16 residues. CDR3 in DNA: TGTGCCAGCAGCCAAGGACTAGCCCCATCCTACAATGAGCAGTTCTTC. Its translation is CASSQGLAPSYNEQFF.

The chain carries TRBV19 and TRBJ2-5; no clear D. This CDR3 contains 14 residues. Per the germline V gene, CDR1 is LNHDA and CDR2 is SQIVND (reference sequence). The ends were cut back, 5 bases at V and 5 bases at J, with 15 bases in the middle. The CDR3 DNA follows: TGTGCCAGTAGTCCGCTCGCGCCTATGGAGACCCAGTACTTC. This translates into CASSPLAPMETQYF.

The genes are TRBV7-6 and TRBJ2-7; D may be TRBD1 (6 bases). Germline CDR1 SGHVS, CDR2 FNYEAQ. V was clipped by 3 bases and J by 4 bases, with 7 bases between them. The CDR3 is 12 residues long. The CDR3 DNA follows: TGTGCCAGCAGCTTGAGGGGGTACGAGCAGTACTTC. This sequence encodes CASSLRGYEQYF.

This clone was seen a handful of times. The rearrangement joins TRBV28 to TRBJ1-5; 8 bases agree with TRBD1. The ends lost 5 bases at V and 5 bases at J; junction bases unmatched: 5. CDR1 MDHEN and CDR2 SYDVKM come from the germline V gene. This CDR3 region has 14 residues. CDR3 nucleotide sequence: TGTGCCAGCAGTCCAGGGGGCGGGGATCAGCCCCAGCATTTT. This sequence encodes CASSPGGGDQPQHF.

The chain is built from TRBV2 and TRBJ2-5; D call uncertain. Trimming cost V 5 bases and J 4 bases, with 8 bases left between them. The CDR3 spans 12 residues. Germline V gives CDR1 SNHLY, CDR2 FYNNEI. The CDR3 here is CASSILGETQYF. The CDR3 DNA sequence: TGTGCCAGCAGTATCCTAGGAGAGACCCAGTACTTC.